This TCR beta chain was recovered during a study of PD-1 blockade in classical Hodgkin lymphoma. Study-wide results and limits: By C4D1, diversity of CD4+ TCRs had risen significantly, whereas that of CD8+ TCRs had not. Lower baseline TCR diversity marked trial partial responders and progressors. Relapsed/refractory patients reportedly had the lowest baseline TCR diversity, below newly diagnosed patients, who were below healthy donors.

Exposure to brentuximab vedotin varied, and each patient had relapsed following autologous stem cell transplantation. Complete response, partial response or progressive disease was each patient's best response. Here immunoSEQ multiplex PCR was the method, and the copy in TCRdb shows in-frame clones only, minus some. The table lists roughly 32,000 clones, 80% to 90% of them singletons. Germline CDR1 is MGHRA and CDR2 is YSYEKL. This CDR3 has 17 amino acids. The V segment lost 0 bases and the J segment 1 base; nucleotides outside the gene matches: 7. This clone was seen only once. Antigen unknown. This sequence was found in a human donor with classical Hodgkin lymphoma. The chain has TRBV4-1 and TRBJ2-5, with TRBD2 matching over 8 bases. This specimen consisted of peripheral blood mononuclear cells (PBMCs), obtained at baseline. The CDR3 region is CASSQEKSGTSQETQYF. The DNA for the CDR3 is TGCGCCAGCAGCCAAGAAAAGTCCGGGACTAGCCAAGAGACCCAGTACTTC.